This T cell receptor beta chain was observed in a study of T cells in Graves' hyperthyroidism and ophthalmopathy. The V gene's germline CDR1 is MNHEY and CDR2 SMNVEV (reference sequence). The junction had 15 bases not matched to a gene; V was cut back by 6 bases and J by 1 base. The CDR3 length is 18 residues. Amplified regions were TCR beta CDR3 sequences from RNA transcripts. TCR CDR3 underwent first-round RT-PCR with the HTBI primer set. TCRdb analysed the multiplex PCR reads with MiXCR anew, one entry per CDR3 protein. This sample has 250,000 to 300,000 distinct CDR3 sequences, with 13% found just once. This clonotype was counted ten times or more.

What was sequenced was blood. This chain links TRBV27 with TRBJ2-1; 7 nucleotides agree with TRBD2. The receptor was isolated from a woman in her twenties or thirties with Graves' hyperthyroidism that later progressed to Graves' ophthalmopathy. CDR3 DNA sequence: TGTGCCAGCAGCCAGACTAGCCGCTTACCGATATCCTACAATGAGCAGTTCTTC. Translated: CASSQTSRLPISYNEQFF.